The source of this T cell receptor (beta chain) is a study of monozygotic twins with inflammatory bowel disease. Remarks on this clonotype: Its antigen is currently unknown.

The germline CDR1 and CDR2 sequences are DFQATT and SNEGSKA (reference sequence). This CDR3 spans 11 amino acids. The RNA usage for each TCR library was around 4,000 ng of total RNA. Through template switching, UMIs that included a 6-nucleotide sample barcode were added. TCRdb re-called the 5' RACE reads and shows each CDR3 protein once, DNA omitted. This table lists some 400,000 distinct CDR3 sequences. Findings and limits, study-wide: Nothing supported a single strong signal or clonotype that was associated with IBD. Twins with IBD were found to have lower TCRbeta diversity (inverse Simpson) than healthy co-twins.

The origin of this receptor is a human donor with ulcerative colitis or Crohn's disease, or a healthy co-twin of an affected twin (not recorded which). This rearrangement joins TRBV20-1 to TRBJ2-1. The sequenced sample was blood. This CDR3 is CSASFYNEQFF.